This paragraph reports one T cell receptor (beta chain). The target antigen is unknown. Sequenced with the Oncomine TCR Beta short-read assay was DNA taken from cultured CD4+ T cells. Genomic DNA was isolated from cultured CD4+ T cells. MiXCR was run by TCRdb on the PCR reads, yielding one entry per CDR3 protein. The sample carries fewer than 12,000 distinct CDR3 sequences, roughly 31% recorded once. V trimming: 6 bases; J trimming: 13 bases; junction bases outside the gene matches: 5. The germline V gene has CDR1 DFQATT and CDR2 SNEGSKA (reference sequence). This CDR3 has 12 amino acids. Treatment denoted: roughly 10-day PBMC culture with coronavirus spike peptide pools or control peptides (ViraFEST assay). ViraFEST used peptide pools to expand antigen-specific T cells before TCR sequencing. It was with 9 to 10 IU/ml IL-2 and approximately 10 ug/ml peptide pools that 1.5 million to 2 million PBMCs per well were cultured.

This record comes from a study of vaccination and CD4 T cells after COVID-19. Findings of the study overall: 304 of 307 vaccine-specific clones from convalescent patients were spike mono-reactive.

What was sequenced was CD4+ T cells from blood, cultured in vitro. J is TRBJ1-6 and V is TRBV20-1, with 11 nucleotides matching TRBD1. The source of this sequence is a human donor who had recovered from COVID-19. DNA of the CDR3: TGCAGTGCGGGGGACAGGGGGTCCCCCCTCCACTTT. Protein product: CSAGDRGSPLHF.